This T cell receptor beta chain appears in the sequencing data of a study of T cell responses to AZD1222 COVID-19 vaccine. Study-level results: Donors were mostly white British, more females; clonal diversity possibly underestimated.

Generated by immunoSEQ multiplex PCR, the TCRdb table keeps only in-frame clones and is missing some. Here the sample spans 100,000 to 150,000 clones, around 87% being singletons. A word on this clone: Its antigen is currently unknown.

Between the trimmed V and J ends, which lost 7 bases and 4 bases, there was a span of 11 bases. The CDR3 is made up of 11 amino acids. Germline V gene lookup returns CDR1 DFQATT and CDR2 SNEGSKA (reference sequence). The sample here was peripheral blood, taken on day 0 of AZD1222 vaccination. This TCR derives from an adult in good health. The chain employs TRBV20-1 and TRBJ2-7, with D possibly TRBD2 on 6 matching bases. In DNA form, the CDR3 reads TGCAGTGAGAAGGGGACTTACGAGCAGTACTTC. Translating gives CSEKGTYEQYF.